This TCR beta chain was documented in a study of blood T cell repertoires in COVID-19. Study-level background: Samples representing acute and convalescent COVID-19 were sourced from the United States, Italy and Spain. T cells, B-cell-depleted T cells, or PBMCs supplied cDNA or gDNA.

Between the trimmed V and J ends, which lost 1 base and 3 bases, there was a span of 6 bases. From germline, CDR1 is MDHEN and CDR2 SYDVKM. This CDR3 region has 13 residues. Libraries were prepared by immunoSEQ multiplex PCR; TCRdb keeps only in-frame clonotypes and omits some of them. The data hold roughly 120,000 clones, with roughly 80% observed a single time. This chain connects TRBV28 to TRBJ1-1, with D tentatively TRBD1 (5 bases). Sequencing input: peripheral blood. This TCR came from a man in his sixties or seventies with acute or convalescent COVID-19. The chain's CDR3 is CASSLLGDTEAFF. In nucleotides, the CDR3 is TGTGCCAGCAGTTTATTAGGGGACACTGAAGCTTTCTTT. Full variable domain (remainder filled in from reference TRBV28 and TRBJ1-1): DVKVTQSSRYLVKRTGEKVFLECVQDMDHENMFWYRQDPGLGLRLIYFSYDVKMKEKGDIPEGYSVSREKKERFSLILESASTNQTSMYLCASSLLGDTEAFFGQGTRLTVV.